The rows below give T cell receptor beta chains drawn from one sample of a study of cytomegalovirus exposure and HLA in healthy donors. The method was immunoSEQ multiplex PCR; TCRdb's version includes in-frame clones alone and lacks a portion of them. Of over 150,000 clones in the sample, roughly 70% were seen once. The sample taken for sequencing was PBMCs. All receptors come from a man aged 30 to 45 in good health and CMV-seronegative. Both conserved end residues are part of each CDR3. D genes are given only for firm matches. Some rows have no size entry. The others give once, few or many, or a class for an expanded clone.

CDR3 DNA | CDR3 protein | J gene | V gene | clone size | D gene
TGTGCCATCACTACCGGGACAGGTGCTGGCTACACCTTC | CAITTGTGAGYTF | TRBJ1-2 | TRBV10-3 | - | TRBD1
TGTGCCAGCAGCCCTAGTGCAAACAGGGGGCGGTCGGGGGAGCAGTACTTC | CASSPSANRGRSGEQYF | TRBJ2-7 | TRBV7-2 | - | TRBD1
TGCAGTGCTCCCCGAGACAATGAGCAGTTCTTC | CSAPRDNEQFF | TRBJ2-1 | TRBV20-1 | once | -
TGTGCCAGCAGCCAAGATTTAGCGGGGGGCTCAGATACGCAGTATTTT | CASSQDLAGGSDTQYF | TRBJ2-3 | TRBV4-2 | - | TRBD2
TGCGCCAGCAGCCAAGAAGGGAGGGGTCAGGGTGAGCAGTTCTTC | CASSQEGRGQGEQFF | TRBJ2-1 | TRBV4-3 | - | TRBD2
TGCGCCAGCAGCCGAGATCGGACAGGGTACTACGAGCAGTACTTC | CASSRDRTGYYEQYF | TRBJ2-7 | TRBV4-1 | - | TRBD1
TGTGCCAGCAGTTTATTCGCAGATCGCTATGGCTACACCTTC | CASSLFADRYGYTF | TRBJ1-2 | TRBV28 | - | -
TGTGCCAGCAGTACGGGGGCAACTAATGAAAAACTGTTTTTT | CASSTGATNEKLFF | TRBJ1-4 | TRBV6-6 | - | -
TGCGCCAGCAGCCAAGGGCAGACCTACGAGCAGTACTTC | CASSQGQTYEQYF | TRBJ2-7 | TRBV4-1 | - | -
TGTGCCATCAGTATGGGGAGCTCCTATAATTCACCCCTCCACTTT | CAISMGSSYNSPLHF | TRBJ1-6 | TRBV10-3 | - | -
TGTGCCAGCAGCGCCTCACAGGGTTACTCACCCCTCCACTTT | CASSASQGYSPLHF | TRBJ1-6 | TRBV9 | - | -
TGTGCCAGCAGCTCGGGGGGGTGGGAACAAGAGACCCAGTACTTC | CASSSGGWEQETQYF | TRBJ2-5 | TRBV9 | - | TRBD2
TGTGCCAGCAGCCAGGGACACTCCTCTGGAAACACCATATATTTT | CASSQGHSSGNTIYF | TRBJ1-3 | TRBV7-2 | - | -
TGTGCCAGCAGTGCCTCTAGCGGGGGCCCCAATGAGCAGTTCTTC | CASSASSGGPNEQFF | TRBJ2-1 | TRBV25-1 | - | TRBD2
TGTGCCAGCAGTGAAGTTGGTAGGGGCCGGGGCTACACCTTC | CASSEVGRGRGYTF | TRBJ1-2 | TRBV6-1 | - | -
TGTGCCAGCAGCTACGGGGTTGGCGGGGGGGCCAGGGACGAGCAGTACTTC | CASSYGVGGGARDEQYF | TRBJ2-7 | TRBV5-5 | once | TRBD2
TGTGCCAGCAGCTCCCCCAATAGAGGAGACACTGAAGCTTTCTTT | CASSSPNRGDTEAFF | TRBJ1-1 | TRBV7-9 | few | -
TGTGCCAGCAGGGGGACTAGCGGTTTCTCCTACAATGAGCAGTTCTTC | CASRGTSGFSYNEQFF | TRBJ2-1 | TRBV6-4 | - | TRBD2
TGCGCCAGCAGCCAAGGACAGGGGAACACCGGGGAGCTGTTTTTT | CASSQGQGNTGELFF | TRBJ2-2 | TRBV4-3 | - | TRBD1
TGTGCCAGCAGTAGCGGCGGACAGGGGGGAGATACGCAGTATTTT | CASSSGGQGGDTQYF | TRBJ2-3 | TRBV11-3 | - | TRBD1
TGTGCCAGCTCTAGGGGAGCGGGGGGACTACGGTACCAAGAGACCCAGTACTTC | CASSRGAGGLRYQETQYF | TRBJ2-5 | TRBV2 | - | TRBD2
TGTGCCAGCAGCTTAGTGGCGGCTCGGGGGGAGGGTGGCTACACCTTC | CASSLVAARGEGGYTF | TRBJ1-2 | TRBV7-2 | once | -
TGTGCCAGCAGCTTAACTGACAGGATTAATGAGCAGTTCTTC | CASSLTDRINEQFF | TRBJ2-1 | TRBV7-9 | - | -